This T cell receptor beta chain appears in the sequencing data of a study of T cells in tuberculosis. Whole-study context: T cells were selected with CD1B tetramers loaded with glucose monomycolate. Samples predate treatment or fall within its first 7 days.

Time point denoted: new active TB diagnosis, blood taken before or within 7 days of starting treatment. Confirmation came from sputum smear and/or culture positivity for M. tuberculosis. Concerning this clone itself: Its antigen is currently unknown.

The CDR3 is 17 amino acids. Germline V gives CDR1 SGHTA, CDR2 FQGNSA. V trimming: 2 bases; J trimming: 1 base; junction bases outside the gene matches: 7. Sequenced by immunoSEQ multiplex PCR; TCRdb stores in-frame clones only, minus some. The sample records approximately 53,000 clones, 90% to 95% being singletons. General study points: Shorter CDR3-alpha in active tuberculosis partly drove smaller distances.

The clonotype comes from an adult with tuberculosis. J is TRBJ1-5 and V is TRBV7-2, with 8 bases lining up with TRBD1. This sample comprised PBMCs, obtained at tuberculosis diagnosis. The CDR3 DNA follows: TGTGCCAGCAGCTTAAGGGGCAGGGGGCAAAGCAATCAGCCCCAGCATTTT. Encoded protein: CASSLRGRGQSNQPQHF.